This entry lists 22 T cell receptor beta chains sequenced from one sample in a study of T cell clonality in common variable immunodeficiency. The study, taken as a whole, reports: In common variable immunodeficiency, TCR beta chains reportedly carried fewer deletions and N-nucleotide insertions.

These TCRs are of unknown antigen specificity. Clones were read by immunoSEQ multiplex PCR, and TCRdb kept only the in-frame ones, dropping some. The record shows about 35,000 clones for this sample, with no singletons present. The specimen was peripheral blood mononuclear cells. All receptors come from a human donor with common variable immunodeficiency.

This clone was counted at least ten times. The CDR3 extends 3 residues past the end of the read, so its final part is completed from the germline J gene. The V gene is TRBV19, the J gene TRBJ2-5; D might be TRBD1 (6 bases). CDR1 LNHDA and CDR2 SQIVND come from the germline V gene (reference sequence). The CDR3 sequence is 13 residues long. Trimming removed 6 bases from V and 2 bases from J, with 10 bases in between. Partial CDR3 DNA: TGTGCCAGTAGCGTGACAGGACAAGAGACC. Residues: CASSVTGQET. The whole CDR3 sequence is CASSVTGQETQYF.

At least ten counts were recorded for this clone. The read terminates 3 residues before the CDR3 end, so the remaining end is supplied by the germline J gene. The V call is TRBV30, the J call TRBJ1-2; a possible D gene is TRBD1 (5 bases). The germline V gene encodes CDR1 GTSNPN and CDR2 SVGIG (reference sequence). The CDR3 consists of 12 residues. V was cut by 3 bases and J by 7 bases, with 12 bases left in between. The CDR3 here is CAWSLTEGGYTF. Partial CDR3 DNA: TGTGCCTGGAGCCTGACAGAGGGTGGC.

This clone was counted many times. The CDR3 goes on 3 residues after the read ends, and that part is filled in from the germline J gene. V gene TRBV18 combines with J gene TRBJ2-4; tentative D call: TRBD2 (6 bases). Trimming stripped 4 bases from V and 0 bases from J, with 22 bases between. CDR3 size: 19 residues. Germline CDR1 and CDR2: KGHSH and LQKENI. This CDR3 reads CASSLSGEKSFLAKNIQYF. Partial CDR3 DNA: TGTGCCAGCTCACTTTCGGGGGAGAAAAGTTTCCTAGCCAAAAACATT.

There are many counts of this clone. The read ends 3 residues shy of where the CDR3 ends; the end is completed using the germline J gene. The gene calls are TRBV5-6 and TRBJ2-3; 11 nucleotides match TRBD1. Germline lookup yields CDR1 SGHDT and CDR2 YYEEEE. This CDR3 is 14 amino acids long. The trim removed 4 bases at V and 5 bases at J, leaving 3 bases unmatched. The sequenced CDR3 bases are TGTGCCAGCAGCGGACAGGGGGCTGGAGATACG. Translation: CASSGQGAGDT. The CDR3 in its entirety is CASSGQGAGDTQYF.

This clone was observed many times. The read falls 3 residues short of the CDR3 end, and the missing part is taken from the germline J gene. V gene TRBV14 combines with J gene TRBJ2-7; TRBD2 matches 10 bases. The CDR3 loop spans 18 amino acids. From germline, CDR1 is SGHDN and CDR2 FVKESK. V shed 1 base and J 0 bases; nucleotides not matched to a gene: 9. The sequenced part of the CDR3 DNA is TGTGCCAGCAGCCAAGGTCGACTAGCGGGTTTAAGCTCCTACGAG. Translating gives CASSQGRLAGLSSYE. The whole CDR3 is CASSQGRLAGLSSYEQYF.

This clone came up a few times. The missing CDR3 end, 3 residues past where the read stops, is filled in from the germline J gene. This chain joins TRBV7-9 and TRBJ2-1; 12 bases are shared with TRBD2. CDR3 length: 15 amino acids. CDR1 is SEHNR and CDR2 is FQNEAQ in the germline V gene (reference sequence). V trimming: 1 base; J trimming: 8 bases; junction bases outside the gene matches: 3. The CDR3 loop reads CASSLGLAGVDEQFF. The sequenced CDR3 bases are TGTGCCAGCAGCTTAGGACTAGCGGGAGTTGATGAG.

This clone occurred a few times. The read finishes 3 residues shy of the CDR3 end, and the germline J gene is used to complete it. The V and J genes are TRBV7-2 and TRBJ1-5; D not resolved. The V gene's germline CDR1 is SGHTA and CDR2 FQGNSA. V lost 4 bases, J lost 0 bases, and 7 bases lay in between. CDR3 length: 14 amino acids. Partial CDR3 DNA: TGTGCCAGCAGCTATACAGATAGCAATCAGCCC. This gives the protein CASSYTDSNQP. The full CDR3 is CASSYTDSNQPQHF. Full variable domain (missing parts from reference TRBV7-2 and TRBJ1-5): GAGVSQSPSNKVTEKGKDVELRCDPISGHTALYWYRQSLGQGLEFLIYFQGNSAPDKSGLPSDRFSAERTGGSVSTLTIQRTQQEDSAVYLCASSYTDSNQPQHFGDGTRLSIL.

Regarding this clone: The CDR3 end lies 3 residues beyond the end of the read and is filled in from the germline J gene. The genes are TRBV20-1 and TRBJ1-4; 7 positions agree with TRBD1. V lost 1 base and J lost 3; bases outside the gene matches: 2. Germline CDR1 reads DFQATT; CDR2 reads SNEGSKA (reference sequence). This CDR3 comprises 14 residues. The CDR3: CSARGGTANEKLFF. The sequenced CDR3 bases are TGCAGTGCTAGAGGGGGGACAGCTAATGAAAAA.

This clone was seen a few times. The read ends 3 residues before the CDR3 terminus; that terminus is restored from the germline J gene. This rearrangement joins TRBV2 to TRBJ1-1; the match to TRBD1 covers 8 bases. V dropped 6 bases and J dropped 1; count of bases not matched to a gene: 4. The germline V gene encodes CDR1 SNHLY and CDR2 FYNNEI. The CDR3 length is 14 residues. CDR3 bases read: TGTGCCAGCAGGGGACAGGCGTCGAACACTGAA. Protein product: CASRGQASNTE. The entire CDR3 reads CASRGQASNTEAFF.

Many counts were recorded for this clone. The CDR3 DNA, read in part, is TGTGCCAGCAGCCCACGGGGTAGCAGACCCAATGAG. Amino acid sequence: CASSPRGSRPNE. The full CDR3 protein is CASSPRGSRPNEQFF. The rearrangement uses TRBV7-3 and TRBJ2-1; the D gene is possibly TRBD2 (5 bases). Read coverage stops 3 residues before the CDR3 terminus; the germline J gene supplies the remainder. Trimming shortened V by 5 bases and J by 6 bases, and 17 bases separated the two germline ends. CDR3 size: 15 residues. Per the germline V gene, CDR1 is SGHTA and CDR2 is FQGTGA.

This clone came up many times. The read is 3 residues too short to cover the CDR3 end, so that end is filled in from the germline J gene. The gene calls are TRBV5-3 and TRBJ2-1; 15 positions match TRBD2. TRBV5-3 is an open reading frame whose function is uncertain. J gave up 9 bases and V 4 bases, and 5 bases lay outside the gene matches. The CDR3 runs 15 residues. The CDR3 sequence is CARSQGLAGGCEQFF. CDR3 DNA (partial): TGTGCCAGAAGCCAGGGACTAGCGGGAGGATGTGAG.

This clone was picked up many times. The CDR3 extends 3 residues past the end of the read, so its final part is completed from the germline J gene. At the DNA level, this CDR3 is encoded by other sequences in the same sample as well. The J gene is TRBJ2-1, the V gene TRBV18, with 9 bases identical to TRBD2. The CDR3 spans 19 residues. The V segment lost 1 base and the J segment 0 bases; nucleotides outside the gene matches: 10. Per the germline V gene, CDR1 is KGHSH and CDR2 is LQKENI. The CDR3 reads CASSPRGLAGPSSYNEQFF. Partial CDR3 DNA: TGTGCCAGCTCACCACGGGGGCTAGCGGGGCCGAGCTCCTACAATGAG.

On this clone: From the germline J gene comes the end of the CDR3, since the read stops 3 residues before it. This chain links TRBV6-1 with TRBJ1-1, with D unclear. V shed 0 bases and J shed 0 bases, with 8 bases lying between them. The CDR3 loop spans 15 amino acids. CDR1 is MNHNS, CDR2 SASEGT, per germline. The covered CDR3 bases are TGTGCCAGCAGTGAAGCGTACCTATTGAACACTGAA. It translates to CASSEAYLLNTE. The complete CDR3 sequence is CASSEAYLLNTEAFF.

As to this clone: The read is 3 residues too short to cover the CDR3 end, so that end is filled in from the germline J gene. The rearrangement uses TRBV2 and TRBJ1-1; possibly TRBD1 for D (5 bases). The CDR3 is 15 residues long. The germline gives CDR1 SNHLY, CDR2 FYNNEI. V shed 6 bases and J shed 2 bases, with 16 bases lying between them. The CDR3 DNA, read in part, is TGTGCCAGCAGGGGGGGTTTGGACCGCAACACTGAA. It specifies CASRGGLDRNTE. The CDR3 as a whole reads CASRGGLDRNTEAFF.

As for this clone: With the read ending 3 residues before the CDR3 end, the germline J gene is used to fill in that end. The genes are TRBV7-3 and TRBJ2-7; 11 nucleotides agree with TRBD2. The J segment lost 2 bases and the V segment lost 1 base, leaving 13 bases of the junction unmatched. The CDR3 consists of 19 residues. Germline V gene data show CDR1 as SGHTA and CDR2 as FQGTGA. CDR3 DNA, as far as it was read: TGTGCCAGCAGCTTAATGTCGTTAGCGGGAGGGCGTAGGGCCTACGAG. Its protein product is CASSLMSLAGGRRAYE. The complete CDR3 reads CASSLMSLAGGRRAYEQYF.

In this sample, this clone turned up many times. The sequence runs out 3 residues before the end of the CDR3; the remainder is reconstructed from the germline J gene. This chain joins TRBV7-2 and TRBJ1-5, with D possibly matching TRBD1 (6 bases). Germline CDR1 and CDR2: SGHTA and FQGNSA. CDR3 length: 15 amino acids. The germline V and J ends were trimmed by 7 bases and 7 bases, with 20 bases remaining between them. The sequenced part of the CDR3 DNA is TGTGCCAGCACCAGGGACGGAGGGGGAAACCAGCCC. Translating it yields CASTRDGGGNQP. The entire CDR3 protein reads CASTRDGGGNQPQHF.

This clone was counted many times. Read sequence stops 3 residues before the CDR3 end, and the germline J gene provides the missing end. V is TRBV18 and J is TRBJ1-2; TRBD1 aligns across 7 bases. This CDR3 has 13 amino acids. From germline, CDR1 is KGHSH and CDR2 LQKENI. The CDR3 spells CASSPQGAWGYTF. CDR3 bases read: TGTGCCAGCTCACCACAGGGGGCGTGGGGC.

At least ten counts were recorded for this clone. The read terminates 3 residues ahead of where the CDR3 ends, so the germline J gene completes it. The chain is built from TRBV7-9 and TRBJ1-1, with TRBD1 matching 7 bases. The CDR3 length is 12 residues. Germline V gene data show CDR1 as SEHNR and CDR2 as FQNEAQ (reference sequence). Incomplete CDR3 DNA: TGTGCCAGCAGCTTGATTCAGGGGGGA. Its protein product is CASSLIQGG. The full CDR3 sequence reads CASSLIQGGAFF.

In its sample, this clone was seen a few times. Read coverage stops 3 residues before the CDR3 terminus; the germline J gene supplies the remainder. The chain couples TRBV11-2 to TRBJ2-7, with 7 positions matching TRBD1. Germline CDR1 reads SGHAT; CDR2 reads FQNNGV. V lost 4 bases and J lost 0; bases outside the gene matches: 6. The CDR3 contains 15 residues. CDR3: CASSSTGLPSYEQYF. Incomplete CDR3 DNA: TGTGCCAGCAGCTCGACAGGGCTCCCCTCCTACGAG.

Comment on this clone: The CDR3 extends 3 residues past the end of the read, so its final part is completed from the germline J gene. J is TRBJ2-1 and V is TRBV30, with 7 bases matching TRBD2. CDR1 is GTSNPN and CDR2 is SVGIG in the germline V gene (reference sequence). V trimming: 7 bases; J trimming: 4 bases; junction bases outside the gene matches: 10. The CDR3 covers 14 residues. Incomplete CDR3 DNA: TGTGCCTTTCAATCAACTAGCGCTTACAATGAG. Translated, it gives CAFQSTSAYNE. The full-length CDR3 reads as CAFQSTSAYNEQFF.

This clone was seen a handful of times. The read gets to within 3 residues of the CDR3 end, and the germline J gene fills in the rest. The chain joins TRBV18 to TRBJ2-7; D perhaps matches TRBD1 (5 bases). Deletions cut 2 bases from V and 6 bases from J, with 14 bases between. This CDR3 region has 14 residues. CDR1 and CDR2 from the germline V gene are KGHSH and LQKENI. The DNA read from the CDR3 is TGTGCCAGCTCACCAACGACAGCGTCTCCCGAG. Translated, it gives CASSPTTASPE. The entire CDR3 reads CASSPTTASPEQYF.

This clone was picked up many times. The CDR3 end lies 3 residues beyond the end of the read and is filled in from the germline J gene. The chain carries TRBV5-6 and TRBJ1-4; the D gene is possibly TRBD1 (6 bases). Trimming shortened V by 4 bases and J by 2 bases, and 12 bases separated the two germline ends. Germline V CDR1 and CDR2: SGHDT, YYEEEE. The CDR3 totals 15 residues. The part of the CDR3 DNA that was read is TGTGCCAGCAGCAGGGGGTCGGGGACTAATGAAAAA. This codes for CASSRGSGTNEK. The full CDR3 protein reads CASSRGSGTNEKLFF.